These T cell receptor beta chains were read from a single sample in a study of vaccination and CD4 T cells after COVID-19. TCRdb reprocessed the PCR reads with MiXCR, giving one entry per CDR3 protein. The table includes about 8,000 distinct CDR3 sequences, about 46% detected once. Their antigens remain unidentified. Input material: CD4+ T cells from blood, cultured in vitro. Receptor source: a human donor who had recovered from COVID-19. Each CDR3 is given with its conserved first and last residue. D genes are given only for firm matches. Rows may omit the clone size; those that give it use once, few, many or a size class.

D gene | J gene | V gene | clone size | CDR3 protein | CDR3 DNA
. | TRBJ2-7 | TRBV21-1 | . | CASTPASPLYYEQYF | TGTGCCAGCACCCCCGCAAGCCCTTTGTACTACGAGCAGTACTTC
. | TRBJ2-2 | TRBV11-3 | . | CASSLGLSTGELFF | TGTGCCAGCAGCTTGGGACTCAGCACCGGGGAGCTGTTTTTT
. | TRBJ1-5 | TRBV7-2 | . | CASSLDEGDPQHF | TGTGCCAGCAGCTTAGATGAAGGGGACCCCCAGCATTTT
. | TRBJ2-1 | TRBV11-3 | few | CASSLAVGNEQFF | TGTGCCAGCAGCTTAGCCGTGGGCAATGAGCAGTTCTTC
TRBD2 | TRBJ2-1 | TRBV2 | . | CASSGGLAGSSYNEQFF | TGTGCCAGCAGTGGGGGACTAGCGGGAAGCTCCTACAATGAGCAGTTCTTC
TRBD2 | TRBJ2-5 | TRBV7-2 | . | CASSPRDEGRGETQYF | TGTGCCAGCAGCCCCCGGGATGAGGGGAGGGGTGAGACCCAGTACTTC
TRBD1 | TRBJ1-1 | TRBV12-3/TRBV12-4 | . | CASSLQGDTEAFF | TGTGCCAGCAGTCTACAGGGGGACACTGAAGCTTTCTTT
TRBD1 | TRBJ2-5 | TRBV20-1 | few | CSAPPLGTAQETQYF | TGCAGTGCTCCCCCGCTGGGGACAGCTCAAGAGACCCAGTACTTC
. | TRBJ1-2 | TRBV7-9 | . | CASTMALGDGYTF | TGTGCCAGCACCATGGCCCTCGGGGATGGCTACACCTTC
. | TRBJ1-1 | TRBV19 | . | CASTNGFSWTEAFF | TGTGCCAGCACTAACGGCTTCTCTTGGACTGAAGCTTTCTTT
. | TRBJ2-7 | TRBV30 | . | CASGLGGASASYEQYF | TGTGCCTCCGGGCTGGGGGGGGCTAGCGCCTCCTACGAGCAGTACTTC
TRBD1 | TRBJ1-5 | TRBV19 | few | CASSETGIRQPQHF | TGTGCCAGTAGTGAGACAGGGATAAGACAGCCCCAGCATTTT
TRBD1 | TRBJ2-7 | TRBV7-8 | few | CASSLAGQGYEQYF | TGTGCCAGCAGCTTAGCGGGACAGGGGTACGAGCAGTACTTC
. | TRBJ1-2 | TRBV7-2 | few | CASSLTVGRIDGYTF | TGTGCCAGCAGCTTAACTGTGGGGAGGATCGATGGCTACACCTTC
. | TRBJ1-6 | TRBV30 | . | CAWSWQGSSPLHF | TGTGCCTGGAGTTGGCAGGGCTCCTCACCCCTCCACTTT
TRBD1 | TRBJ1-1 | TRBV19 | . | CASSTTGVNTEAFF | TGTGCCAGTAGTACGACAGGGGTGAACACTGAAGCTTTCTTT
. | TRBJ1-5 | TRBV27 | . | CASSLESNQPQHF | TGTGCCAGCAGCCTAGAGAGCAATCAGCCCCAGCATTTT
. | TRBJ2-2 | TRBV7-2 | . | CASSDVTGELFF | TGTGCCAGCAGCGATGTCACCGGGGAGCTGTTTTTT
. | TRBJ1-1 | TRBV20-1 | . | CSVTMNTEAFF | TGCAGTGTCACGATGAACACTGAAGCTTTCTTT
. | TRBJ1-2 | TRBV12-3/TRBV12-4 | . | CASSFSRNYGYTF | TGTGCCAGCAGCTTCTCCCGGAACTATGGCTACACCTTC
. | TRBJ2-7 | TRBV20-1 | once | CSAIRPRSSYEQYF | TGCAGTGCCATTAGACCCAGGAGCTCCTACGAGCAGTACTTC
. | TRBJ1-1 | TRBV7-9 | . | CTSSWGGRTEAFF | TGTACCAGCAGCTGGGGTGGCCGCACTGAAGCTTTCTTT
. | TRBJ1-2 | TRBV5-6 | . | CASSLAGNYGYTF | TGTGCCAGCAGCCTGGCAGGGAACTATGGCTACACCTTC
. | TRBJ2-1 | TRBV5-8 | . | CASSSTGLGNEQFF | TGTGCCAGCAGCTCGACAGGTTTAGGGAATGAGCAGTTCTTC
. | TRBJ1-2 | TRBV6-2/TRBV6-3 | . | CASSPDGYGYTF | TGTGCCAGCAGTCCGGACGGCTATGGCTACACCTTC
. | TRBJ2-7 | TRBV15 | . | CATSRDASYEQYF | TGTGCCACCAGCAGGGACGCTTCCTACGAGCAGTACTTC
. | TRBJ1-4 | TRBV6-4 | . | CASSELGTNEKLFF | TGTGCCAGCAGTGAATTGGGGACTAATGAAAAACTGTTTTTT
. | TRBJ2-3 | TRBV6-1 | . | CASALSGRSTDTQYF | TGTGCCAGCGCCCTATCGGGTCGTAGCACAGATACGCAGTATTTT
TRBD1 | TRBJ1-2 | TRBV6-1 | . | CASSKDRDRGGYTF | TGTGCCAGCAGTAAGGACCGGGACAGAGGGGGCTACACCTTC
TRBD1 | TRBJ2-1 | TRBV6-2/TRBV6-3 | . | CASSYESGTGDYNEQFF | TGTGCCAGCAGTTACGAGTCCGGGACAGGGGACTACAATGAGCAGTTCTTC
. | TRBJ1-6 | TRBV6-5 | . | CASSYSSGSPLHF | TGTGCCAGCAGTTACTCGAGTGGTTCACCCCTCCACTTT
TRBD2 | TRBJ2-3 | TRBV20-1 | . | CSARAGLAGRSTDTQYF | TGCAGTGCTAGAGCGGGACTAGCGGGGCGTAGCACAGATACGCAGTATTTT
. | TRBJ2-7 | TRBV28 | . | CASSFRGLYEQYF | TGTGCCAGCAGTTTCCGGGGCCTTTACGAGCAGTACTTC
TRBD2 | TRBJ2-4 | TRBV11-3 | . | CASSRGGGRAENIQYF | TGTGCCAGCAGCCGGGGCGGGGGGCGAGCGGAAAACATTCAGTACTTC
. | TRBJ1-2 | TRBV20-1 | . | CIWPTNYGYTF | TGCATCTGGCCTACTAACTATGGCTACACCTTC
TRBD1 | TRBJ1-1 | TRBV7-8 | few | CASTWDRDTEAFF | TGTGCCAGCACCTGGGACAGAGACACTGAAGCTTTCTTT
. | TRBJ1-2 | TRBV6-5 | large | CASSSPGVLPYGYTF | TGTGCCAGCAGTTCTCCAGGGGTGTTACCTTATGGCTACACCTTC
TRBD1 | TRBJ1-2 | TRBV7-6 | . | CASSPNRGGSGGYTF | TGTGCCAGCAGCCCAAACAGGGGCGGGTCTGGGGGCTACACCTTC
TRBD1 | TRBJ2-7 | TRBV6-1 | . | CASSRDRGHEQYF | TGTGCCAGCAGTCGGGACAGGGGGCACGAGCAGTACTTC
TRBD1 | TRBJ2-1 | TRBV29-1 | . | CSVETGAGGGNEQFF | TGCAGCGTTGAGACAGGGGCAGGAGGGGGCAATGAGCAGTTCTTC
. | TRBJ2-2 | TRBV20-1 | few | CSAGSGPDGGGELFF | TGCAGTGCTGGGTCGGGACCTGACGGGGGCGGGGAGCTGTTTTTT
TRBD1 | TRBJ2-7 | TRBV7-9 | few | CASSPGQGWSEQYF | TGTGCCAGCAGCCCAGGACAGGGGTGGAGCGAGCAGTACTTC
. | TRBJ1-5 | TRBV10-1 | . | CANNLKTGQANQPQHF | TGCGCCAACAATTTAAAGACAGGTCAGGCCAATCAGCCCCAGCATTTT
. | TRBJ2-7 | TRBV24-1 | . | CATSEGGSVEQYF | TGTGCCACCAGTGAGGGGGGTTCGGTCGAGCAGTACTTC
TRBD2 | TRBJ2-3 | TRBV7-9 | few | CASSMGTSGREDTQYF | TGTGCCAGCAGCATGGGGACTAGCGGGAGGGAGGATACGCAGTATTTT
. | TRBJ1-6 | TRBV30 | . | CAWSVQGLAPLHF | TGTGCCTGGAGTGTACAGGGTCTGGCACCCCTCCACTTT
. | TRBJ2-7 | TRBV28 | few | CASSQQGNSYEQYF | TGTGCCAGCAGCCAACAGGGTAACTCCTACGAGCAGTACTTC
. | TRBJ2-5 | TRBV7-9 | few | CASSIQETQYF | TGTGCCAGCAGCATTCAAGAGACCCAGTACTTC
. | TRBJ1-2 | TRBV18 | . | CASSPLSLDNYGYTF | TGTGCCAGCTCACCTCTCAGTCTGGATAACTATGGCTACACCTTC
. | TRBJ2-3 | TRBV20-1 | few | CSAPRGGRTDTQYF | TGCAGTGCCCCGAGGGGGGGGCGCACAGATACGCAGTATTTT
. | TRBJ2-4 | TRBV7-2 | . | CASSLEMRAKNIQYF | TGTGCCAGCAGCTTAGAAATGCGAGCCAAAAACATTCAGTACTTC
. | TRBJ1-2 | TRBV6-5 | . | CASSSVRTNYGYTF | TGTGCCAGCAGTTCTGTCAGGACAAACTATGGCTACACCTTC
. | TRBJ1-2 | TRBV20-1 | few | CSAMDRANYGYTF | TGCAGTGCTATGGACAGAGCTAACTATGGCTACACCTTC
. | TRBJ2-3 | TRBV19 | . | CATQITDTQYF | TGTGCCACCCAGATCACAGATACGCAGTATTTT
TRBD1 | TRBJ2-5 | TRBV19 | . | CASSAPGQVKTQYF | TGTGCCAGTAGTGCACCGGGACAGGTCAAGACCCAGTACTTC
. | TRBJ2-7 | TRBV6-1 | . | CASSEPEEHEQYF | TGTGCCAGCAGCGAACCCGAAGAACACGAGCAGTACTTC
. | TRBJ2-2 | TRBV27 | few | CASRFLETNTGELFF | TGTGCCAGCAGATTCTTAGAGACGAACACCGGGGAGCTGTTTTTT
. | TRBJ2-2 | TRBV9 | . | CASSVNPLFRDTGELFF | TGTGCCAGCAGCGTTAACCCCTTGTTCAGGGACACCGGGGAGCTGTTTTTT
. | TRBJ1-1 | TRBV7-9 | . | CASSLEVGLGTEAFF | TGTGCCAGCAGCTTAGAGGTGGGCCTGGGCACTGAAGCTTTCTTT